This is a list of T cell receptor beta chains from one sample in a study of follicular helper T cells after annual influenza vaccination. TCRdb's table, derived via immunoSEQ multiplex PCR, lists solely in-frame clones and lacks some. The data contain 3,500 to 5,500 clones, 65% to 85% of them singletons. The source material was CXCR5+ CD38- circulating T follicular helper cells from blood, sampled on the day of influenza vaccination. These receptors all stem from an adult who received the influenza vaccine. Both conserved end residues are trimmed from each CDR3.

v_gene,CDR3aa
TRBV4-2,ASSQVGSYGDGYT
TRBV19,ASSATGTLLTYGYT
TRBV12-5,ASGQQRGHGYGYT
TRBV27,ASSLNAASYEQY
TRBV5-1,ASSAGDNNNSPLH
TRBV18,ASSLGRETYGYT
TRBV27,ASSLSATVNTEAF
TRBV11-3,ASSAAGTDYNEQF
TRBV6-5,ASSQQGVDFQY
TRBV28,ASSSSGQGAREQY
TRBV7-9,ASSEKKTGQRGQY
TRBV6-1,ASSFGQSAYEQY
TRBV6-5,ASRRTRNTEAF
TRBV7-2,ASSLATINFGGYT
TRBV2,ASKRGSQETQY
TRBV5-6,ASSSGLENTGELF
TRBV18,ASSPPLSRETQY
TRBV5-4,ASSPSGTGNNSPLH
TRBV19,ASRPDSSNSPLH
TRBV5-1,ASSTGTPSGANVLT
TRBV6-5,ASSYRGATDTQY
TRBV19,ASSSSIDRYNSPLH
TRBV6-1,AGSQGLNYGYT
TRBV5-1,ASSPGQGASNTEAF
TRBV19,ASSINRAHGYT
TRBV6-1,ASSEPRARGFYGYT
TRBV7-6,ASSLVGQRRLHSYEQY
TRBV11-2,ASSPSPGFSSF
TRBV6-4,ASSTNGGAWYEQY
TRBV6-1,ASYEGARDTQY
TRBV19,ASSISKGFMSTEAF
TRBV13,ASSLGVAGITGELF
TRBV18,ASSPGNEQF
TRBV5-1,ASSLAANQETQY
TRBV5-6,ASSSTTGGDEQF
TRBV7-8,ASSFSRKETQY
TRBV7-9,ASSANRGSGEQY
TRBV7-9,ASSASGGRTDTQY
TRBV5-1,ASNKGANYGYT
TRBV19,ASTQGTRGSSGNTIY
TRBV11-2,ASSRGQGFPV
TRBV4-3,ASSQDWRGGYNEQF
TRBV4-2,ASSQYPGQPFTPGNTIY
TRBV7-9,ASSFGEIQGGYT
TRBV19,ASLKRGFTGELF
TRBV5-1,ASSIAGGLNTGELF
TRBV18,ASSPSEHTEAF